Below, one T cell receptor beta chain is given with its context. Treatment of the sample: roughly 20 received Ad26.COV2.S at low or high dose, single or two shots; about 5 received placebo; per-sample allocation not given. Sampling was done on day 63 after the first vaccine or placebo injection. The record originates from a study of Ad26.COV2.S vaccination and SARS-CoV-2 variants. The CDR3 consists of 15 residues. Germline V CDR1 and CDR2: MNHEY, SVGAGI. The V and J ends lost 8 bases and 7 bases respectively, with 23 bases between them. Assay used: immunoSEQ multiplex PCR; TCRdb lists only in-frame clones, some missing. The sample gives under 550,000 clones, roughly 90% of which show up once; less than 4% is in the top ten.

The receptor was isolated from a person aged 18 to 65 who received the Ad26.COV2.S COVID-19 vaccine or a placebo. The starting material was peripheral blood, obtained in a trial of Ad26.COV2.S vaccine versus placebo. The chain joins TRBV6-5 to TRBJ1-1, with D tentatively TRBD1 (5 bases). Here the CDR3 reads CASGDGQVPTGEAFF. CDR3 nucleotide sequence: TGTGCCAGCGGGGACGGACAAGTTCCGACGGGTGAAGCTTTCTTT.